This T cell receptor (beta chain) was observed in a study of cytomegalovirus exposure and HLA in healthy donors. Profiled with immunoSEQ multiplex PCR; TCRdb holds only in-frame clones, not every one. The sample records 150,000 to 200,000 clones, about 82% being singletons. V lost 0 bases and J lost 10; bases outside the gene matches: 6. This CDR3 region has 14 residues. In germline, CDR1 is LGHNA, CDR2 YSLEER. Specimen: PBMCs. The chain is built from TRBV4-3 and TRBJ2-1; 7 positions agree with TRBD2. The sequence came from a man aged 25-45 years in good health and CMV-seropositive. The CDR3 protein is CASSQDGRAYEQFF. The CDR3, as DNA: TGCGCCAGCAGCCAAGATGGGAGGGCTTACGAGCAGTTCTTC.